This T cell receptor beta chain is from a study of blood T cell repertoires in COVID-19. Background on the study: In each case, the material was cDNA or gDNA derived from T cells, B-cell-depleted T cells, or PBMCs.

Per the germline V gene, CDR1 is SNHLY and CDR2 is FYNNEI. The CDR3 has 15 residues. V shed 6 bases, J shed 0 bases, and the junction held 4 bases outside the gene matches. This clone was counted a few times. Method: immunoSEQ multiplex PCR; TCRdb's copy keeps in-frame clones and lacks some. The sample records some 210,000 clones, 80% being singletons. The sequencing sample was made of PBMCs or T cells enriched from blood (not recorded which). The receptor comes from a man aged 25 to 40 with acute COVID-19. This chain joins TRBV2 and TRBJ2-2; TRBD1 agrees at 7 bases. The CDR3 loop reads CASRLDRTNTGELFF. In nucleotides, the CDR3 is TGTGCCAGCAGACTGGACAGGACGAACACCGGGGAGCTGTTTTTT.